This T cell receptor beta chain was sequenced in a study of spatial heterogeneity in lung cancer. The time point is: sample taken at primary tumor resection. The cohort: 70 to 75 early-stage, untreated non-small cell lung cancer patients. General observations from the study: Expanded TCR counts, ubiquitous and regional, correlated respectively with ubiquitous and regional nonsynonymous mutation counts. Expanded intratumoral alpha and beta TCR counts tracked tumor mutation counts. Tumor T-cell coverage was an estimated 7% or so for alpha and approximately 13% for beta chains.

For this clonotype: Its cognate antigen is unknown. This beta chain is an off-target read within a library intended for alpha chains, so its frequency means little.

Every cDNA TCR molecule received its own unique molecular identifier. TCRdb analysed the 5' RACE reads with MiXCR anew, one entry per CDR3 protein. The table has roughly 19,000 distinct CDR3 sequences, 5.5% to 6.5% seen once. Trimming stripped 1 base from V and 7 bases from J, with 4 bases between. Germline V CDR1 and CDR2: DFQATT, SNEGSKA (reference sequence). The CDR3 totals 11 residues. V and J are TRBV20-1 and TRBJ2-2; the D is unclear. This sample comprised lung tumor tissue, obtained at surgery. The receptor was derived from a female donor with early-stage non-small cell lung cancer. This CDR3 reads CSARGFGELFF. In nucleotides, the CDR3 is TGCAGTGCTAGAGGGTTCGGGGAGCTGTTTTTT.